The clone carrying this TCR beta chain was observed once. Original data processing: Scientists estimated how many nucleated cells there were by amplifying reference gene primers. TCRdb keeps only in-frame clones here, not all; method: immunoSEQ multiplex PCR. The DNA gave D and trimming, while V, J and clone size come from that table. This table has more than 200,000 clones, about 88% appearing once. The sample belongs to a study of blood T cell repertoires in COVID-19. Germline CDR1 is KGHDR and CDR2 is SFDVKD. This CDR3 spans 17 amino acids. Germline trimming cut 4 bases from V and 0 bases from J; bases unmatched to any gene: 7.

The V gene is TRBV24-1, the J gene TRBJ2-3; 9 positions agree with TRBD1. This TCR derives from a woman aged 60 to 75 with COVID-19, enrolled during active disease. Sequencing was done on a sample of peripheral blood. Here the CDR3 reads CATSDRGTGLSTDTQYF. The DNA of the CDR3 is TGTGCCACCAGTGACCGCGGGACAGGGTTGAGCACAGATACGCAGTATTTT.